A selection of T cell receptor beta chains follows, all from one sample in a study of blood T cells in healthy people across ages. TCRdb redid the calling of the 5' RACE reads with MiXCR, one entry per CDR3 protein. Of about 510,000 distinct CDR3 sequences detected, 25% to 35% appear once; the ten largest clones hold 3.6%. The sample was also reused in another study, on T cells of mothers and their children.

Input material: blood. The origin of the receptors is a boy aged 2-15 years in good health. Both conserved end residues are part of each CDR3. A D gene is named only where the DNA matches it firmly. Not all rows give a size; the values are once, few, many and, for expanded clones, a class.

>NA|TRBV10-3|many|TRBJ1-4
CAITSGGPNEKLFF
TGTGCCATCACCTCAGGAGGGCCTAATGAAAAACTGTTTTTT
>NA|TRBV9|few|TRBJ1-2
CASSVGGDYGYTF
TGTGCCAGCAGCGTCGGGGGCGACTATGGCTACACCTTC
>NA|TRBV25-1|few|TRBJ1-2
CASSEWDGQSNYGYTF
TGTGCCAGCAGTGAATGGGATGGACAGTCTAACTATGGCTACACCTTC
>TRBD2|TRBV10-3|few|TRBJ2-1
CAISDVRTSGNEQFF
TGTGCCATCAGTGATGTGAGGACTAGCGGTAATGAGCAGTTCTTC
>NA|TRBV11-2|NA|TRBJ1-4
CASSLNRDEKLFF
TGTGCCAGCAGCTTAAACAGGGATGAAAAACTGTTTTTT
>TRBD2|TRBV12-3/TRBV12-4|few|TRBJ2-2
CASSLAGVFTGELFF
TGTGCCAGCAGTCTAGCGGGAGTTTTTACCGGGGAGCTGTTTTTT
>NA|TRBV9|few|TRBJ1-1
CASSVGPLNTEAFF
TGTGCCAGCAGCGTAGGTCCCTTAAACACTGAAGCTTTCTTT
>NA|TRBV7-9|few|TRBJ1-2
CASSQSSGGYTF
TGTGCCAGCAGCCAATCTTCGGGGGGCTACACCTTC
>TRBD2|TRBV10-3|NA|TRBJ2-5
CAISESKSGVSQETQYF
TGTGCCATCAGTGAGTCGAAGAGCGGGGTCTCCCAAGAGACCCAGTACTTC
>NA|TRBV5-6|few|TRBJ2-1
CASSAEPPGVPYNEQFF
TGTGCCAGCAGCGCAGAACCCCCGGGGGTGCCCTACAATGAGCAGTTCTTC
>TRBD2|TRBV20-1|few|TRBJ2-1
CSSAAGVDEQFF
TGCAGTTCCGCTGCGGGAGTGGATGAGCAGTTCTTC
>NA|TRBV6-5|NA|TRBJ1-1
CASSYGGSDTEAFF
TGTGCCAGCAGTTACGGGGGGTCGGACACTGAAGCTTTCTTT
>TRBD2|TRBV20-1|few|TRBJ2-7
CSASTLAGGTYEQYF
TGCAGTGCTAGCACCCTAGCGGGGGGTACCTACGAGCAGTACTTC
>TRBD2|TRBV7-8|few|TRBJ2-1
CASSFSGISSYNEQFF
TGTGCCAGCAGCTTTAGCGGGATTAGCTCCTACAATGAGCAGTTCTTC
>TRBD2|TRBV27|few|TRBJ2-5
CASSLSLAGWETQYF
TGTGCCAGCAGTTTATCTCTAGCGGGATGGGAGACCCAGTACTTC
>NA|TRBV12-3/TRBV12-4|NA|TRBJ2-7
CASSAKRSLTGGTYEQYF
TGTGCCAGCAGTGCGAAGCGATCCCTGACAGGTGGGACCTACGAGCAGTACTTC
>TRBD1|TRBV10-3|NA|TRBJ2-5
CAISESKGAGETQYF
TGTGCCATCAGTGAGTCGAAGGGGGCCGGGGAGACCCAGTACTTC